These T cell receptor beta chains were read from a single sample in a study of CXCR3 chemokines and chemotherapy response in bladder cancer. TCRdb re-called the PCR reads with MiXCR, one entry per CDR3 protein. Of about 5,000 distinct CDR3 sequences listed, about 15% were seen once; the top ten hold 11%. The specimen was taken from a patient whose treatment included neoadjuvant chemotherapy. The receptors derive from a human donor with bladder cancer that responded to neoadjuvant chemotherapy. CDR3s include the opening cysteine and the closing phenylalanine or tryptophan. Fields, in order: J gene, V gene, CDR3 length, D gene, CDR3 protein. D genes are given only for firm matches.

>TRBJ2-5|TRBV10-3|14|.
CAISETVGGETQYF
>TRBJ1-1|TRBV29-1|11|.
CSVDWTAGAFF
>TRBJ1-1|TRBV29-1|13|.
CSVAQGLNTEAFF
>TRBJ2-3|TRBV24-1|18|TRBD1
CATSDIPSGTVTTDTQYF
>TRBJ2-3|TRBV15|16|.
CATSRDGARSTDTQYF
>TRBJ2-2|TRBV20-1|15|TRBD2
CSARLAGVNTGELFF
>TRBJ2-7|TRBV10-3|15|TRBD2
CAISRLAGGTYEQYF
>TRBJ2-3|TRBV12-3/TRBV12-4|14|TRBD1
CASSPDRATDTQYF
>TRBJ2-5|TRBV7-9|14|.
CASTSQGLQETQYF
>TRBJ2-5|TRBV4-1|15|.
CASSQESRGPATQYF
>TRBJ1-3|TRBV30|13|.
CAWIYGTGNTIYF
>TRBJ2-1|TRBV24-1|16|TRBD2
CATRGAGTSGRYEQFF
>TRBJ1-2|TRBV19|17|.
CASSTGGSGRRWSGYTF
>TRBJ1-5|TRBV19|14|.
CASSIRGSNQPQHF
>TRBJ2-7|TRBV11-2|15|.
CASSRAGTLSYEQYF
>TRBJ1-5|TRBV28|15|TRBD1
CASSLGQGLNQPQHF
>TRBJ1-2|TRBV10-3|11|TRBD1
CAILTGAGYTF
>TRBJ2-1|TRBV10-3|13|.
CAISEGSYNEQFF
>TRBJ2-3|TRBV11-3|14|.
CASSFEGGTDTQYF
>TRBJ2-1|TRBV19|17|TRBD2
CASSPPGLAGGWYEQFF
>TRBJ2-7|TRBV6-5|16|TRBD1
CASRYLRGTGAYEQYF
>TRBJ2-2|TRBV29-1|14|TRBD2
CSVFSGGNTGELFF
>TRBJ2-2|TRBV12-3/TRBV12-4|18|.
CASSPSFGERTKTGELFF
>TRBJ2-1|TRBV7-9|14|TRBD2
CASSPGGYYNEQFF
>TRBJ2-3|TRBV18|16|.
CASSPPWGSSTDTQYF
>TRBJ1-2|TRBV12-3/TRBV12-4|13|TRBD1
CASSFDRDYGYTF
>TRBJ1-1|TRBV12-3/TRBV12-4|11|.
CASSQSTEAFF
>TRBJ2-1|TRBV9|19|TRBD2
CASSVVPAGGLSSYNEQFF